The 5 T cell receptor beta chains in this list originate from one sample, sequenced in a study of CD4 T cells in relation to SARS-CoV-2 and coronaviruses. Unexposed donor CD4+ T cells date from 2011-2018, before the COVID-19 pandemic. The cells were cultured for approximately 10 days before CD4+ T cells were isolated. Clones were sequenced by immunoSEQ multiplex PCR, and TCRdb holds only the in-frame ones, with some missing. The sample lists more than 20,000 clones, 75% occurring once. Their antigens are not known. The sequenced sample was CD4+ T cells from PBMCs, cultured in vitro. The receptors shown here come from a human donor in good health.

CDR3 sequence (DNA): TGTGCCAGCAGCTTTGGGGTAGGGGCCAAAAACATTCAGTACTTC. This codes for CASSFGVGAKNIQYF. This chain uses TRBV7-9 with TRBJ2-4; D gene uncertain. The CDR3 is 15 amino acids. Germline V gene data show CDR1 as SEHNR and CDR2 as FQNEAQ (reference sequence). Trimming removed 3 bases at V and 1 base at J, with 10 bases between.

The chain carries TRBV7-2 and TRBJ2-3; D is perhaps TRBD2 (5 bases). The CDR3 length is 11 residues. CDR1 is SGHTA, CDR2 FQGNSA, per germline. Deletions cut 5 bases from V and 8 bases from J, with 8 bases between. CDR3 bases: TGTGCCAGCAGCCCTAGCAGTACGCAGTATTTT. Amino acid sequence: CASSPSSTQYF.

The chain couples TRBV18 to TRBJ1-5; D perhaps matches TRBD1 (5 bases). The CDR3 has 16 amino acids. V was trimmed by 3 bases and J by 4 bases, leaving 16 bases between them. Germline loops: CDR1 KGHSH, CDR2 LQKENI. The CDR3 here is CASSPPGGEGNQPQHF. The DNA of the CDR3 is TGTGCCAGCTCACCCCCTGGGGGTGAAGGGAATCAGCCCCAGCATTTT.

V is TRBV27 and J is TRBJ2-7; 10 bases align to TRBD1. The CDR3 spans 15 residues. Trimming cost V 5 bases and J 6 bases; bases outside gene matches: 10. From germline, CDR1 is MNHEY and CDR2 SMNVEV (reference sequence). CDR3 bases: TGTGCCAGCAGTACCACCGGGACAGGGGTGCCCGAGCAGTACTTC. It codes for CASSTTGTGVPEQYF.

This clone occurred a few times. This chain connects TRBV11-1 to TRBJ1-1, with 8 bases aligning to TRBD1. The CDR3 runs to 14 residues. From germline, CDR1 is SGHAT and CDR2 FQDESV (reference sequence). The V segment lost 5 bases and the J segment 3 bases; nucleotides outside the gene matches: 5. The CDR3: CASSADRGYTEAFF. The CDR3 nucleotides are TGTGCCAGCAGCGCCGACAGGGGTTACACTGAAGCTTTCTTT.